Following are 16 T cell receptor beta chains from one sample sequenced in a study of spatial heterogeneity in lung cancer. As for time point: sample taken at primary tumor resection. Unsorted samples of tumor, nontumor lung or frozen PBMC had their whole RNA sequenced. From the 5' RACE reads, TCRdb called clonotypes with MiXCR, one entry per CDR3 protein. The sample lists 10,000 to 15,000 distinct CDR3 sequences; 3% to 4% were seen once. The sample in question was PBMCs, obtained at surgery. These receptors originate from a male donor with early-stage non-small cell lung cancer.

There are many counts of this clonotype. This beta chain lies outside the target of a library built for alpha chains; its clone size means little. The V and J genes are TRBV9 and TRBJ2-1; possible D gene TRBD2, 5 bases. CDR3 size: 14 residues. Germline CDR1 reads SGDLS; CDR2 reads YYNGEE. V lost 0 bases and J 6 bases, leaving 10 bases between the germline ends. The CDR3 region has the DNA TGTGCCAGCAGCGTAGACACTAGAGGCAATGAGCAGTTCTTC. It encodes CASSVDTRGNEQFF.

This clonotype occurred many times. With the library built for alpha chains, this beta chain is off target and its frequency is not meaningful. The rearrangement joins TRBV7-2 to TRBJ2-2; D may be TRBD1 or TRBD2 (5 bases each). CDR1 and CDR2 from the germline V gene are SGHTA and FQGNSA. With 3 bases removed from V and 10 bases from J, the gap between germline ends came to 18 bases. CDR3 length: 15 residues. As DNA, the CDR3 is TGTGCCAGCAGCTTCGGAGGCAGGCTGGGGGAGGAGCTGTTTTTT. This codes for CASSFGGRLGEELFF.

This clonotype has at least ten counts. A library made for alpha chains picked up this beta chain off target, so its size means little. The chain links TRBV28 to TRBJ1-5; D might be TRBD1 (5 bases). V lost 6 bases and J lost 11, with 20 bases in between. The CDR3 length is 14 residues. Germline CDR1 MDHEN, CDR2 SYDVKM. CDR3 region: CASRRGGDRGAQHF. As DNA, the CDR3 is TGTGCCAGCAGACGTGGTGGAGATCGAGGGGCCCAGCATTTT.

This clonotype was observed many times. This beta chain was picked up by a library intended for alpha chains and is off target, so its count carries little meaning. DNA for the CDR3: TGTGCCAGCAGTTACCCCTACGGGAGAACCAAAAACATTCAGTACTTC. Translation: CASSYPYGRTKNIQYF. This sequence joins TRBV6-5 and TRBJ2-4, with a weak D call TRBD2 (6 bases). This CDR3 contains 16 residues. Between the trimmed V and J ends, which lost 2 bases and 2 bases, there was a span of 13 bases. Germline V CDR1 and CDR2: MNHEY, SVGAGI.

This clonotype occurred many times. Being off target in a library aimed at alpha chains, this beta chain has a size of little meaning. The rearrangement uses TRBV20-1 and TRBJ2-2, with D perhaps being TRBD1 or TRBD2 (5 bases each). The V gene lost 6 bases and the J gene lost 4 bases, with 15 bases spanning the gap. This CDR3 contains 14 residues. Germline CDR1 is DFQATT and CDR2 is SNEGSKA (reference sequence). CDR3 region: CSAEGFPGTGELFF. In DNA, the CDR3 is TGCAGTGCCGAGGGGTTCCCGGGCACCGGGGAGCTGTTTTTT.

With respect to this clonotype: This beta chain is a stray sequence in a library constructed for alpha chains; its clone size is not meaningful. J is TRBJ1-4 and V is TRBV7-8, with unresolved D. Germline CDR1 SGHVS, CDR2 FQNEAQ. The CDR3 loop spans 14 amino acids. V was shortened by 2 bases and J by 4 bases, with 8 bases between the two germline ends. For the CDR3, the DNA is TGTGCCAGCAGCTTATTGGTAGATAATGAAAAACTGTTTTTT. Protein product: CASSLLVDNEKLFF.

Points on this clonotype: At one end, the junction sequence differs from germline, possibly due to a read error. The library was built for alpha chains, so this beta chain is an off-target read and its size means little. The rearrangement joins TRBV5-1 to TRBJ2-3; D unresolved. Per germline, CDR1 SGHRS and CDR2 YFSETQ. The CDR3 is 14 amino acids. CDR3 sequence reads: CASSLVGGAETQYF. In DNA, the CDR3 is TGCGCCAGCAGCTTGGTAGGCGGCGCAGAAACGCAGTATTTT.

This clonotype was seen many times. As an off-target read in a library built for alpha chains, this beta chain has a frequency of little significance. The chain recombines TRBV6-2 or TRBV6-3 with TRBJ2-1; tentative D call: TRBD1 (6 bases). The CDR3 spans 20 residues. Trimming stripped 2 bases from V and 4 bases from J, with 27 bases between. The germline V gene has CDR1 MNHEY and CDR2 SVGEGT. This chain's CDR3 is CASSYLGAVRGSFGYNEQFF. CDR3 sequence (DNA): TGTGCCAGCAGTTACCTGGGGGCAGTAAGGGGGAGCTTCGGGTACAATGAGCAGTTCTTC.

This clonotype was counted ten times or more. This beta chain is an off-target read within a library intended for alpha chains, so its frequency means little. V is TRBV5-1 and J is TRBJ2-3; TRBD2 matches 8 bases. The V segment lost 4 bases and the J segment 2 bases; nucleotides outside the gene matches: 6. The germline CDR1 and CDR2 sequences are SGHRS and YFSETQ. The CDR3 is made up of 15 amino acids. The CDR3 nucleotides read TGCGCCAGCAGCGGAACTAGCGGCTTCACAGATACGCAGTATTTT. Its protein product is CASSGTSGFTDTQYF.

This clonotype was counted at least ten times. Since the library was made to target alpha chains, this beta chain is a stray read and its abundance is not meaningful. This chain links TRBV28 with TRBJ2-1, with 12 bases that match TRBD2. J was trimmed by 5 bases and V by 7 bases; bases with no gene match: 6. The CDR3 contains 15 residues. Germline CDR1 and CDR2: MDHEN and SYDVKM. The chain's CDR3 is CASTPLAGGNNEQFF. CDR3 DNA: TGTGCCAGCACCCCACTAGCGGGAGGAAACAATGAGCAGTTCTTC.

This clonotype came up a few times. This beta chain is a stray sequence in a library constructed for alpha chains; its clone size is not meaningful. The chain recombines TRBV7-8 with TRBJ2-5, with D tentatively TRBD1 or TRBD2 (6 bases each). CDR1 is SGHVS, CDR2 FQNEAQ, per germline. The germline V and J ends were trimmed by 5 bases and 2 bases, with 15 bases remaining between them. The CDR3 runs to 15 residues. The chain's CDR3 is CASSLRGEAQETQYF. CDR3 sequence (DNA): TGTGCCAGCAGCCTAAGGGGGGAGGCGCAAGAGACCCAGTACTTC.

This clonotype showed up many times. The library was designed around alpha chains, so this beta chain is a stray read whose abundance carries little weight. The rearrangement links TRBV20-1 to TRBJ2-7; 12 bases fit TRBD1. This CDR3 comprises 16 residues. Germline CDR1 and CDR2: DFQATT and SNEGSKA (reference sequence). V was clipped by 3 bases and J by 5 bases; unmatched bases: 11. CDR3 coding DNA: TGCAGTGCTAGCGGCTACTCGGGACAGGGGGCCCACGAGCAGTACTTC. This gives the protein CSASGYSGQGAHEQYF.

This clonotype has ten or more counts. Since the library was made to target alpha chains, this beta chain is a stray read and its abundance is not meaningful. The chain has TRBV18 and TRBJ2-1; 10 positions match TRBD1. The CDR3 totals 18 residues. The ends lost 4 bases at V and 0 bases at J; junction bases unmatched: 9. Germline CDR1 reads KGHSH; CDR2 reads LQKENI. The CDR3 nucleotides are TGTGCCAGCTCACAACCGGGACAGGGGTCAAGCTCCTACAATGAGCAGTTCTTC. Protein product: CASSQPGQGSSSYNEQFF.

Of note for this clonotype: The library was built for alpha chains, so this beta chain is an off-target read and its size means little. This chain connects TRBV7-7 to TRBJ1-1; D is perhaps TRBD1 (5 bases). Germline values: CDR1 SSHAT, CDR2 FNYEAQ (reference sequence). V was clipped by 5 bases and J by 1 base, with 8 bases between them. This CDR3 spans 13 amino acids. CDR3: CASSAQANTEAFF. CDR3 sequence (DNA): TGTGCCAGCAGCGCACAGGCGAACACTGAAGCTTTCTTT.

This clonotype has a count of ten or more. Being off target in a library aimed at alpha chains, this beta chain has a size of little meaning. The genes are TRBV7-9 and TRBJ1-2, with 9 nucleotides matching TRBD1. The germline V gene encodes CDR1 SEHNR and CDR2 FQNEAQ (reference sequence). V trimming: 4 bases; J trimming: 5 bases; junction bases outside the gene matches: 20. CDR3 length: 19 residues. DNA of the CDR3: TGTGCCAGCAGCTCATACCGGGACAGGGCCTCCGAGAGAGGTTATGGCTACACCTTC. It specifies CASSSYRDRASERGYGYTF.

This clonotype was observed many times. This beta chain is an off-target read within a library intended for alpha chains, so its frequency means little. The chain recombines TRBV29-1 with TRBJ1-2, with 9 positions matching TRBD1. Germline CDR1 and CDR2: SQVTM and ANQGSEA. V dropped 5 bases and J dropped 8; count of bases not matched to a gene: 12. The CDR3 length is 14 residues. CDR3 amino acids: CSVQSRDREGGYTF. The CDR3 DNA is TGCAGCGTTCAATCCCGGGACAGGGAAGGCGGCTACACCTTC.